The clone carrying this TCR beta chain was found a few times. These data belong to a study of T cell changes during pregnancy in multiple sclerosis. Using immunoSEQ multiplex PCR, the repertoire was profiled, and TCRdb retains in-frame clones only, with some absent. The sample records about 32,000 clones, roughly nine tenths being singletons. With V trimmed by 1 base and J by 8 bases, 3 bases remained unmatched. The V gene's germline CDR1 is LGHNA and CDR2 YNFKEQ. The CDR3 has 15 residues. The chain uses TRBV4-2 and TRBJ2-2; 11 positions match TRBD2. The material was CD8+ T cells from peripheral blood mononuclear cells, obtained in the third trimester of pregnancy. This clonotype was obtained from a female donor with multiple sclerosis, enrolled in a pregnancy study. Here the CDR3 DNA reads TGTGCCAGCAGCCAAGCAGCTAGCGGGAGGGGGGAGCTGTTTTTT. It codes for CASSQAASGRGELFF.